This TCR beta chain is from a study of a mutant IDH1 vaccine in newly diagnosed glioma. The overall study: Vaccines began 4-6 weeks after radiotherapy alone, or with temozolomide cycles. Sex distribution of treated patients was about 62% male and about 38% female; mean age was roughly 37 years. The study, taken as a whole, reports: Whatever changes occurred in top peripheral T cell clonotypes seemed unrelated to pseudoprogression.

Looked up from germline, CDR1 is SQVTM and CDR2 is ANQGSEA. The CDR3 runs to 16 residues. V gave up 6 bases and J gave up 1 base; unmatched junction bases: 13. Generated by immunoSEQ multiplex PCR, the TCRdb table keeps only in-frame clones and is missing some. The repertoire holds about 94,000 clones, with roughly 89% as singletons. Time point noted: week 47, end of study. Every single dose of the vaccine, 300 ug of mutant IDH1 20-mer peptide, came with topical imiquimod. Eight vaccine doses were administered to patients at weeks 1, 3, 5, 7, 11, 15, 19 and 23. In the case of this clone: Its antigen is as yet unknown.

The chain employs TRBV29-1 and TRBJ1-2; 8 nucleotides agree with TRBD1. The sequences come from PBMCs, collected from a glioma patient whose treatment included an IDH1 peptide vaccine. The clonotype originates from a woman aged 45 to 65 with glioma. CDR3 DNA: TGCAGCGTCTCGGGTTCTGGACAGGGTGGTAACTATGGCTACACCTTC. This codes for CSVSGSGQGGNYGYTF.